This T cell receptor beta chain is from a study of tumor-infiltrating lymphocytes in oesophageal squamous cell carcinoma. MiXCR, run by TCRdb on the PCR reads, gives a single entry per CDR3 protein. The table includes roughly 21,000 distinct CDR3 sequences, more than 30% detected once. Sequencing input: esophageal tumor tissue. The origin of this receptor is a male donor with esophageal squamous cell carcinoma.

CDR3 in amino acids: CASRRQGYNEQFF. CDR3 in DNA: TGTGCCAGCAGACGACAGGGGTACAATGAGCAGTTCTTC. The rearrangement joins TRBV7-9 to TRBJ2-7, with TRBD1 matching 8 bases. The J call may be faulty, since TRBJ2-1 better matches the DNA end. Germline loops: CDR1 SEHNR, CDR2 FQNEAQ (reference sequence). The CDR3 contains 13 residues.